A selection of T cell receptor beta chains follows, all from one sample in a study of T cells in Graves' hyperthyroidism and ophthalmopathy. A single record per CDR3 protein comes from TCRdb applying MiXCR to the multiplex PCR reads. The sample shows roughly 500,000 distinct CDR3 sequences, approximately 22% of them seen only once. Sequencing was performed on blood. Receptors were obtained from a woman aged 70-85 years with Graves' ophthalmopathy. The CDR3 runs from the conserved cysteine through the conserved F or W. D genes are given only for firm matches. The size of a clone is reported for some rows only, either as once, few or many, or as a class for expanded clones.

J,size,D,V,CDR3,DNA
TRBJ1-2,.,TRBD1,TRBV7-2,CASSLTAGGSYGYTF,TGTGCCAGCAGCCTTACCGCAGGGGGCTCCTATGGCTACACCTTC
TRBJ2-7,.,.,TRBV11-2,CASSLTSSGVGGYEQYF,TGTGCCAGCAGTTTGACTTCGTCGGGAGTGGGCGGGTACGAGCAGTACTTC
TRBJ1-4,many,.,TRBV28,CASSLGAGGRRGKLFF,TGTGCCAGCAGTTTAGGGGCCGGGGGGCGCAGGGGAAAACTGTTTTTT
TRBJ2-1,.,TRBD1,TRBV6-1,CASSGLTGGGEQFF,TGTGCCAGCAGTGGTTTAACAGGGGGCGGTGAGCAGTTCTTC
TRBJ1-4,.,TRBD1,TRBV29-1,CSVEDPGQLNEKLFF,TGCAGCGTTGAGGACCCGGGACAGTTAAATGAAAAACTGTTTTTT
TRBJ1-2,.,.,TRBV3-1,CASSQAGVRVYGYTF,TGTGCCAGCAGCCAAGCGGGGGTGCGAGTCTATGGCTACACCTTC
TRBJ1-2,.,.,TRBV20-1,CSARDQHGQKYGYTF,TGCAGTGCTAGAGACCAACATGGACAGAAATATGGCTACACCTTC
TRBJ2-1,few,TRBD2,TRBV5-1,CASSLVASGARYEQFF,TGCGCCAGCAGCTTGGTTGCTAGCGGTGCCCGATATGAGCAGTTCTTC
TRBJ2-5,.,.,TRBV6-5,CASSYSQSETQYF,TGTGCCAGCAGTTACTCGCAAAGCGAGACCCAGTACTTC
TRBJ1-4,.,.,TRBV20-1,CSAAVWEKLFF,TGCAGTGCCGCGGTCTGGGAAAAACTGTTTTTT
TRBJ2-7,.,TRBD2,TRBV7-2,CASSFASGETYEQYF,TGTGCCAGCAGCTTTGCTAGCGGGGAAACCTACGAGCAGTACTTC
TRBJ2-3,.,TRBD2,TRBV11-3,CASSSEREEGNTQYF,TGTGCCAGCAGCTCCGAGCGGGAGGAGGGCAATACGCAGTATTTT
TRBJ2-1,many,TRBD2,TRBV15,CATSRRGGRAFYNEQFF,TGTGCCACCAGCAGGAGGGGCGGGAGGGCCTTCTACAATGAGCAGTTCTTC
TRBJ1-2,few,.,TRBV4-1,CASSQDQPRGGYTF,TGCGCCAGCAGCCAAGATCAGCCGCGGGGTGGCTACACCTTC
TRBJ2-3,.,.,TRBV19,CASSSGVTLGTDTQYF,TGTGCCAGTAGCTCAGGAGTCACCCTGGGCACAGATACGCAGTATTTT
TRBJ2-3,many,.,TRBV5-1,CASSLEARSTDTQYF,TGCGCCAGCAGCTTGGAAGCGCGTAGCACAGATACGCAGTATTTT
TRBJ2-1,.,TRBD2,TRBV10-1,CASSGGTNNEQFF,TGCGCCAGCAGTGGCGGGACTAACAATGAGCAGTTCTTC
TRBJ1-2,.,TRBD1,TRBV10-2,CASSPGQGAKGYTF,TGCGCCAGCAGCCCAGGACAGGGGGCGAAGGGCTACACCTTC
TRBJ1-2,.,.,TRBV9,CASSVGNTNYGYTF,TGTGCCAGCAGCGTAGGAAACACCAACTATGGCTACACCTTC
TRBJ2-3,many,.,TRBV28,CASSLSGQGKDTQYF,TGTGCCAGCAGTTTATCCGGGCAGGGGAAAGATACGCAGTATTTT
TRBJ1-1,many,.,TRBV2,CASSEWGSTEAFF,TGTGCCAGCAGTGAATGGGGGAGCACTGAAGCTTTCTTT
TRBJ2-3,many,.,TRBV12-3/TRBV12-4,CASSLGFESTDTQYF,TGTGCCAGCAGCCTCGGGTTCGAGAGCACAGATACGCAGTATTTT
TRBJ1-2,.,.,TRBV28,CASSPGLNYGYTF,TGTGCCAGCAGTCCCGGGCTTAACTATGGCTACACCTTC
TRBJ2-7,.,TRBD2,TRBV7-2,CASSLAASGFYEQYF,TGTGCCAGCAGCTTAGCGGCTAGCGGCTTCTACGAGCAGTACTTC
TRBJ2-1,.,TRBD1,TRBV6-9,CVSSSQGYEQFF,TGTGTCAGCAGTTCACAGGGGTATGAGCAGTTCTTC
TRBJ1-1,.,TRBD1,TRBV11-2,CASSTGQGFTEAFF,TGTGCCAGCAGCACGGGACAGGGATTCACTGAAGCTTTCTTT
TRBJ2-1,.,.,TRBV7-2,CASSLNPGYEQFF,TGTGCCAGCAGCCTCAACCCGGGGTATGAGCAGTTCTTC
TRBJ2-5,.,TRBD2,TRBV20-1,CSARGTSGRALETQYF,TGCAGTGCTAGAGGTACTAGCGGGAGGGCCCTGGAGACCCAGTACTTC
TRBJ2-5,many,TRBD1,TRBV2,CASSETGQGGETQYF,TGTGCCAGCAGCGAAACGGGACAGGGAGGGGAGACCCAGTACTTC
TRBJ1-5,.,.,TRBV10-3,CAISVDRDYSNQPQHF,TGTGCCATCAGTGTGGACAGAGATTATAGCAATCAGCCCCAGCATTTT
TRBJ1-2,.,.,TRBV12-5,CASGLVNLGGSTNYGYTF,TGTGCTAGTGGTTTGGTTAATCTGGGGGGCAGTACCAACTATGGCTACACCTTC
TRBJ1-1,many,.,TRBV6-1,CASILGLRTEAFF,TGTGCCAGCATACTGGGCCTGAGGACTGAAGCTTTCTTT
TRBJ1-2,once,TRBD1,TRBV5-5,CASSLAPGTGAGGYTF,TGTGCCAGCAGCTTGGCGCCCGGGACAGGGGCTGGTGGCTACACCTTC
TRBJ1-2,few,.,TRBV7-9,CASSLDRPGTYTF,TGTGCCAGCAGCTTAGATCGACCCGGGACCTACACCTTC
TRBJ1-5,many,.,TRBV12-3/TRBV12-4,CASTNTGKVQPQHF,TGTGCCAGCACCAATACAGGGAAAGTTCAGCCCCAGCATTTT
TRBJ1-1,many,.,TRBV20-1,CSARALDSAQAMNTEAFF,TGCAGTGCTAGGGCCTTAGACAGTGCCCAGGCGATGAACACTGAAGCTTTCTTT
TRBJ2-7,many,.,TRBV5-1,CASSLAGSPYEQYF,TGTGCCAGCAGCTTGGCCGGGAGCCCCTACGAGCAGTACTTC
TRBJ2-7,few,.,TRBV12-5,CASGIGVTNYYEQYF,TGTGCTAGTGGTATTGGGGTCACGAATTACTACGAGCAGTACTTC